Detailed here is one T cell receptor beta chain. Its antigen remains unidentified. The material for each subset, its genomic DNA, was split evenly across several immunoSEQ plates. Per the original data handling: Junction-only sequences without quality scores were provided by ImmunoSEQ, so filtering was different. Data came from immunoSEQ multiplex PCR; TCRdb stores just in-frame clones and leaves some out. V, J and clone size reflect that table, while D and trimming were determined from the DNA. The repertoire holds 800,000 or so clones, with roughly 96% as singletons. This CDR3 is built from 17 residues. The germline CDR1 and CDR2 sequences are SGHDT and YYEEEE. J was trimmed by 0 bases and V by 4 bases; bases with no gene match: 5. Cells designated naive CD8 were CD45RO-negative and were positively selected for CCR7, with terminally differentiated effector memory CD45RA+ cells excluded. The source of the sample is a study of shared clonotypes between healthy human individuals. Broader study findings: Across a handful of donors, naive CD4 shared 5% to 6%, naive CD8 around 3.8%, memory CD4 roughly 2.4%, memory CD8 under 0.5%.

The sample consisted of naive CD8+ T cells sorted from blood. The source is a man aged 25 to 45 in good health. The chain uses TRBV5-6 and TRBJ2-7; 15 bases are a match to TRBD2. The chain's CDR3 is CASSTGTSGRLSYEQYF. CDR3 in DNA: TGTGCCAGCAGCACTGGGACTAGCGGGAGGCTCTCCTACGAGCAGTACTTC.